Reported below is one T cell receptor beta chain. RNA extraction gave at least 5.5 micrograms of total RNA per sample. It was with a sample-barcoded 5' primer and a J-beta primer mix that a second PCR of roughly 7 to 12 cycles was run. TCRdb itself ran the 5' RACE reads through MiXCR, one entry per CDR3 protein. This table has about 580,000 distinct CDR3 sequences, about 45% appearing once. The data were obtained in a study of blood T cells in healthy people across ages. The CDR3 is 13 residues long. In germline, CDR1 is LGHDT, CDR2 YNNKEL (reference sequence). The J segment lost 7 bases and the V segment lost 3 bases, leaving 4 bases of the junction unmatched.

The chain carries TRBV3-1 and TRBJ2-7; 9 positions agree with TRBD1. The receptor's source is an elderly man in good health. The sequencing sample was made of blood. CDR3 in DNA: TGTGCCAGCAGCCAGGGGACAGGGTTGGAGCAGTACTTC. Translation: CASSQGTGLEQYF.